This is a list of T cell receptor beta chains from one sample in a study of OX40 agonist ivuxolimab in advanced cancers. The method was immunoSEQ multiplex PCR; TCRdb's version includes in-frame clones alone and lacks a portion of them. This sample has tens of thousands of clones, with about 77% found just once. The starting material was CD4+ or CD8+ T cells sorted from blood, obtained in a trial of the OX40 agonist ivuxolimab. All receptors derive from an adult with an advanced solid tumor such as melanoma, head and neck, liver or kidney cancer. The CDR3 runs from the conserved cysteine through the conserved F or W. Fields, in order: V gene, J gene, clone size, D gene, CDR3 DNA, CDR3 protein. D genes are given only for firm matches. Expanded clones are given a class, and other clones once, few, many or no size at all.

v_gene: TRBV11-2
j_gene: TRBJ1-1
abundance: -
d_gene: -
CDR3nt: TGTGCCAGCAGCTTAGAACAGCGCACTGAAGCTTTCTTT
CDR3aa: CASSLEQRTEAFF

v_gene: TRBV29-1
j_gene: TRBJ2-5
abundance: -
d_gene: TRBD2
CDR3nt: TGCAGCGTTGCCTTAGCGGGAGGCGCGGAGACCCAGTACTTC
CDR3aa: CSVALAGGAETQYF

v_gene: TRBV11-2
j_gene: TRBJ2-7
abundance: -
d_gene: -
CDR3nt: TGTGCCAGCAGCTTAGATTTTGCTACCAGGCAGTACTTC
CDR3aa: CASSLDFATRQYF

v_gene: TRBV30
j_gene: TRBJ1-2
abundance: -
d_gene: -
CDR3nt: TGTGCCTGGAGTCGGGGAACTGCCGGCTACACCTTC
CDR3aa: CAWSRGTAGYTF

v_gene: TRBV28
j_gene: TRBJ1-3
abundance: -
d_gene: -
CDR3nt: TGTGCCAGCAGTTCAGGGGACCGAGCTGGAAACACCATATATTTT
CDR3aa: CASSSGDRAGNTIYF

v_gene: TRBV2
j_gene: TRBJ2-7
abundance: once
d_gene: TRBD1
CDR3nt: TGTGCCAGCACTGAGGACAGGAGCTCCTACGAGCAGTACTTC
CDR3aa: CASTEDRSSYEQYF

v_gene: TRBV6-1
j_gene: TRBJ2-7
abundance: -
d_gene: -
CDR3nt: TGTGCCAGCAGGACGGGGGGCAGCTCCTACGAGCAGTACTTC
CDR3aa: CASRTGGSSYEQYF

v_gene: TRBV2
j_gene: TRBJ1-1
abundance: once
d_gene: TRBD1
CDR3nt: TGTGCCAGCAGATCAGGGGGAGGAACTGAAGCTTTCTTT
CDR3aa: CASRSGGGTEAFF

v_gene: TRBV5-5
j_gene: TRBJ1-1
abundance: -
d_gene: -
CDR3nt: TGTGCCAGCAGCTTCACAGTGAACACTGAAGCTTTCTTT
CDR3aa: CASSFTVNTEAFF

v_gene: TRBV2
j_gene: TRBJ2-7
abundance: -
d_gene: TRBD1
CDR3nt: TGTGCCAGCAGTGGGGCGGCAGGGGGAACCGAGCAGTACTTC
CDR3aa: CASSGAAGGTEQYF

v_gene: TRBV28
j_gene: TRBJ2-7
abundance: -
d_gene: -
CDR3nt: TGTGCCAGCAGTTTAGGCGGGACTGTCTACGAGCAGTACTTC
CDR3aa: CASSLGGTVYEQYF

v_gene: TRBV27
j_gene: TRBJ2-7
abundance: once
d_gene: -
CDR3nt: TGTGCCAGCAGTCCTTGGACCCTAGGCCCCGACGAGCAGTACTTC
CDR3aa: CASSPWTLGPDEQYF

v_gene: TRBV7-8
j_gene: TRBJ1-3
abundance: once
d_gene: -
CDR3nt: TGTGCCAGCAGCTTCACGGACAGCTCTGGAAACACCATATATTTT
CDR3aa: CASSFTDSSGNTIYF

v_gene: TRBV7-3
j_gene: TRBJ2-7
abundance: once
d_gene: TRBD2
CDR3nt: TGTGCCAGCAGCGTGGGCGGGAGGGGTCCCTACGAGCAGTACTTC
CDR3aa: CASSVGGRGPYEQYF

v_gene: TRBV2
j_gene: TRBJ2-7
abundance: -
d_gene: -
CDR3nt: TGTGCCAGCAGTGAAACGATGAGTTACGAGCAGTACTTC
CDR3aa: CASSETMSYEQYF

v_gene: TRBV4-2
j_gene: TRBJ2-1
abundance: once
d_gene: TRBD2
CDR3nt: TGTGCCAGCAGCCAATACTCCGGGACTAGCGGGGTCGATGAGCAGTTCTTC
CDR3aa: CASSQYSGTSGVDEQFF

v_gene: TRBV10-3
j_gene: TRBJ1-2
abundance: -
d_gene: -
CDR3nt: TGTGCCATCAGTGAACGCCCTCTTCCGTCATTCGATGGCTACACCTTC
CDR3aa: CAISERPLPSFDGYTF

v_gene: TRBV10-3
j_gene: TRBJ1-3
abundance: -
d_gene: -
CDR3nt: TGTGCCATCAGTGACCCTCGAGGGTCGGCTGGAAACACCATATATTTT
CDR3aa: CAISDPRGSAGNTIYF

v_gene: TRBV19
j_gene: TRBJ1-4
abundance: -
d_gene: -
CDR3nt: TGTGCCAGTAGTATAGGCAACAGACCTGCAACTAATGAAAAACTGTTTTTT
CDR3aa: CASSIGNRPATNEKLFF

v_gene: TRBV5-1
j_gene: TRBJ1-5
abundance: -
d_gene: -
CDR3nt: TGCGCCAGCAGCTTGCAGCCCGGGGATCAGCCCCAGCATTTT
CDR3aa: CASSLQPGDQPQHF

v_gene: TRBV2
j_gene: TRBJ2-1
abundance: -
d_gene: -
CDR3nt: TGTGCCAGCACCCCTAGGATAGCGGCACTAGGGAATGAGCAGTTCTTC
CDR3aa: CASTPRIAALGNEQFF

v_gene: TRBV28
j_gene: TRBJ2-7
abundance: -
d_gene: TRBD2
CDR3nt: TGTGCCAGCAGTTCCCTAGCGGGAGGTGGTGTCGAGCAGTACTTC
CDR3aa: CASSSLAGGGVEQYF

v_gene: TRBV7-2
j_gene: TRBJ2-5
abundance: -
d_gene: -
CDR3nt: TGTGCCAGCAGCCCTCGACAAAACCAAGAGACCCAGTACTTC
CDR3aa: CASSPRQNQETQYF

v_gene: TRBV5-1
j_gene: TRBJ2-2
abundance: once
d_gene: -
CDR3nt: TGCGCCAGCAGCCGAGGGCCTACTAGCGGGGAGCTGTTTTTT
CDR3aa: CASSRGPTSGELFF

v_gene: TRBV10-1
j_gene: TRBJ2-7
abundance: -
d_gene: TRBD1
CDR3nt: TGCGCCAGCGGGGGACAGGGGGCACGGGAGCAGTACTTC
CDR3aa: CASGGQGAREQYF

v_gene: TRBV30
j_gene: TRBJ2-3
abundance: once
d_gene: -
CDR3nt: TGTGCCTGGAGTGCCCCTAACACAGATACGCAGTATTTT
CDR3aa: CAWSAPNTDTQYF

v_gene: TRBV28
j_gene: TRBJ1-2
abundance: medium-sized
d_gene: -
CDR3nt: TGTGCCAGCAAACAGGGTCCCATCTATGGCTACACCTTC
CDR3aa: CASKQGPIYGYTF

v_gene: TRBV5-6
j_gene: TRBJ1-2
abundance: -
d_gene: -
CDR3nt: TGTGCCAGCAGTCGACCTACAGGGATCTATGGCTACACCTTC
CDR3aa: CASSRPTGIYGYTF

v_gene: TRBV18
j_gene: TRBJ2-2
abundance: few
d_gene: TRBD2
CDR3nt: TGTGCCAGCTCACCCCGGCGAGCGGGAGCCGGGGAGCTGTTTTTT
CDR3aa: CASSPRRAGAGELFF

v_gene: TRBV28
j_gene: TRBJ1-5
abundance: -
d_gene: -
CDR3nt: TGTGCCAGCAGGCTTGGGAATCGGGGGACGGATCAGCCCCAGCATTTT
CDR3aa: CASRLGNRGTDQPQHF

v_gene: TRBV5-1
j_gene: TRBJ2-1
abundance: few
d_gene: TRBD1
CDR3nt: TGCGCCAGCAGCCCCCAGACAGGGTCTTTCAATGAGCAGTTCTTC
CDR3aa: CASSPQTGSFNEQFF

v_gene: TRBV5-1
j_gene: TRBJ1-2
abundance: -
d_gene: -
CDR3nt: TGCGCCAGCAGCCTAGGACCGGGGAATGGCTACACCTTC
CDR3aa: CASSLGPGNGYTF

v_gene: TRBV5-4
j_gene: TRBJ2-7
abundance: -
d_gene: -
CDR3nt: TGTGCCAGCAGCTTGGGGATCGGGAACTCCTACGAGCAGTACTTC
CDR3aa: CASSLGIGNSYEQYF

v_gene: TRBV6-5
j_gene: TRBJ2-1
abundance: -
d_gene: -
CDR3nt: TGTGCCAGCAGTTCGGGCAGAGTTTCATACAATGAGCAGTTCTTC
CDR3aa: CASSSGRVSYNEQFF

v_gene: TRBV25-1
j_gene: TRBJ1-5
abundance: -
d_gene: TRBD1
CDR3nt: TGTGCCAGCACCGCCTCCGGGACAGGGAATCAGCCCCAGCATTTT
CDR3aa: CASTASGTGNQPQHF

v_gene: TRBV9
j_gene: TRBJ2-7
abundance: once
d_gene: -
CDR3nt: TGTGCCAGCAGCGAGGGACTTAGGACCTACGAGCAGTACTTC
CDR3aa: CASSEGLRTYEQYF

v_gene: TRBV7-8
j_gene: TRBJ2-7
abundance: -
d_gene: -
CDR3nt: TGTGCCAGCAGCAGCCGGGACCCCCGCTACGAGCAGTACTTC
CDR3aa: CASSSRDPRYEQYF

v_gene: TRBV15
j_gene: TRBJ2-3
abundance: -
d_gene: TRBD2
CDR3nt: TGTGCCACCAGTGTGCGGGGGATGGCAGATACGCAGTATTTT
CDR3aa: CATSVRGMADTQYF

v_gene: TRBV28
j_gene: TRBJ2-7
abundance: -
d_gene: -
CDR3nt: TGTGCCAGCAGTAAAACGGCTATAGGCGAGCAGTACTTC
CDR3aa: CASSKTAIGEQYF

v_gene: TRBV4-2
j_gene: TRBJ1-1
abundance: -
d_gene: -
CDR3nt: TGTGCCAGCAGCCAAGCGAGGGGTGTAAGAGTCACTGAAGCTTTCTTT
CDR3aa: CASSQARGVRVTEAFF

v_gene: TRBV6-6
j_gene: TRBJ2-1
abundance: -
d_gene: -
CDR3nt: TGTGCCCTCCAGGGGAGTCCGTACAATGAGCAGTTCTTC
CDR3aa: CALQGSPYNEQFF

v_gene: TRBV13
j_gene: TRBJ2-2
abundance: -
d_gene: TRBD2
CDR3nt: TGTGCCAGCAGCTTACTCTCCATTTTAGCGGGAGAACTCACCGGGGAGCTGTTTTTT
CDR3aa: CASSLLSILAGELTGELFF

v_gene: TRBV15
j_gene: TRBJ2-3
abundance: -
d_gene: TRBD1
CDR3nt: TGTGCCACCAGCTTAGCTGGGACAGTACTTACAGATACGCAGTATTTT
CDR3aa: CATSLAGTVLTDTQYF

v_gene: TRBV5-1
j_gene: TRBJ2-3
abundance: -
d_gene: -
CDR3nt: TGCGCCAGCAGCTTTAACACAGATACGCAGTATTTT
CDR3aa: CASSFNTDTQYF

v_gene: TRBV7-9
j_gene: TRBJ1-1
abundance: -
d_gene: TRBD1
CDR3nt: TGTGCCAGCAGCTTACCACAGGGGCAAGCTTTCTTT
CDR3aa: CASSLPQGQAFF

v_gene: TRBV5-1
j_gene: TRBJ1-6
abundance: medium-sized
d_gene: -
CDR3nt: TGCGCCAGCAGCTTGGACGGAGTCGCCTCACCCCTCCACTTT
CDR3aa: CASSLDGVASPLHF

v_gene: TRBV2
j_gene: TRBJ1-5
abundance: -
d_gene: -
CDR3nt: TGTGCCAGCAATAGGTTCAATCAGCCCCAGCATTTT
CDR3aa: CASNRFNQPQHF

v_gene: TRBV10-3
j_gene: TRBJ2-7
abundance: -
d_gene: TRBD1
CDR3nt: TGTGCCATCAGAGCGGGGACAGGGGGTGACTACGAGCAGTACTTC
CDR3aa: CAIRAGTGGDYEQYF

v_gene: TRBV5-1
j_gene: TRBJ2-2
abundance: -
d_gene: TRBD1
CDR3nt: TGCGCCAGCAGCCCGGGACTCGGGACAGGAGGCGGGGAGCTGTTTTTT
CDR3aa: CASSPGLGTGGGELFF